These 29 T cell receptor beta chains originate from one sample sequenced in a study of identical twins. TCRdb called the 5' RACE reads again in MiXCR, with one record for every CDR3 protein. The sample yields 650,000 to 750,000 distinct CDR3 sequences, around 20% seen once. This same sample was also taken into another study, of T cells expressing NK-cell markers.

Source material: PBMCs. These receptors came from a young woman in good health.

This clonotype occurred a few times. The genes are TRBV6-4 and TRBJ1-2; the match to TRBD1 covers 11 bases. The length of the CDR3 is 17 residues. J lost 6 bases, V lost 5 bases, and 14 bases had no gene match. CDR1 is MRHNA and CDR2 is SNTAGT in the germline V gene. The chain's CDR3 is CASSSTGTGGLIDGYTF. DNA for the CDR3: TGTGCCAGCAGTTCGACCGGGACAGGGGGTCTTATTGATGGCTACACCTTC.

The chain has TRBV20-1 and TRBJ2-1, with D possibly TRBD1 on 6 matching bases. The length of the CDR3 is 16 residues. V was pared by 3 bases and J by 7 bases, with 22 bases between. In germline, CDR1 is DFQATT, CDR2 SNEGSKA (reference sequence). The DNA for the CDR3 is TGCAGTGCTAGTATGGTCCGGGACACCAAGGGGAATGAGCAGTTCTTC. As protein: CSASMVRDTKGNEQFF.

This clonotype was seen a handful of times. This chain connects TRBV10-3 to TRBJ2-1; D is uncertain. The CDR3 spans 11 residues. Germline CDR1 and CDR2: ENHRY and SYGVKD. V was cut by 10 bases and J by 5 bases, with 9 bases left in between. CDR3 sequence reads: CANGRDNEQFF. CDR3 DNA: TGTGCCAACGGAAGAGACAATGAGCAGTTCTTC.

This clonotype has only a few counts. The genes are TRBV25-1 and TRBJ1-2; a weak D match, TRBD1 (5 bases). Germline V gives CDR1 MGHDK, CDR2 SYGVNS. The CDR3 contains 13 residues. The V and J ends lost 3 bases and 7 bases respectively, with 12 bases between them. As DNA, the CDR3 is TGTGCCAGCAGTGAGCCCTGGGACGGTGGCTACACCTTC. Translating it yields CASSEPWDGGYTF.

At least ten counts were recorded for this clonotype. The chain employs TRBV20-1 and TRBJ2-7, with D uncertain. This CDR3 comprises 15 residues. V gave up 1 base and J gave up 0 bases, with 13 bases separating them. Germline values: CDR1 DFQATT, CDR2 SNEGSKA (reference sequence). The CDR3 sequence: CSARGPAGRSYEQYF. The CDR3 bases are TGCAGTGCTAGAGGGCCTGCCGGCCGCTCCTACGAGCAGTACTTC.

This clonotype is a singleton in its sample. This may be a read error: a much more frequent sequence differs by one nucleotide. This chain links TRBV12-3 or TRBV12-4 with TRBJ1-5, with TRBD1 matching over 7 bases. The CDR3 totals 15 residues. V gave up 8 bases and J gave up 6 bases; unmatched junction bases: 13. The CDR3 spells CASARGQRRVQPQHF. The CDR3 bases are TGTGCCAGCGCCAGGGGACAGCGGAGGGTTCAGCCCCAGCATTTT.

This rearrangement joins TRBV29-1 to TRBJ2-3; 7 positions match TRBD2. CDR3 size: 13 residues. Germline V gene lookup returns CDR1 SQVTM and CDR2 ANQGSEA. J was trimmed by 0 bases and V by 4 bases; bases with no gene match: 1. In DNA form, the CDR3 reads TGCAGCGTTGGCGGGAGTAGCACAGATACGCAGTATTTT. Protein: CSVGGSSTDTQYF.

This clonotype was detected a few times. In DNA, the CDR3 is TGTGCTAGTGGTTTGGTAAGCCCCCGGGACAGGGACGGCAATGAGCAGTTCTTC. Residues: CASGLVSPRDRDGNEQFF. This chain uses TRBV12-5 with TRBJ2-1, with 9 bases fitting TRBD1. Germline CDR1 LGHNT, CDR2 FRNRAP. This CDR3 has 18 residues. The trim removed 0 bases at V and 6 bases at J, leaving 12 bases unmatched.

This clonotype was detected a few times. The chain is built from TRBV3-1 and TRBJ2-1; 8 bases line up with TRBD2. Trimming took 4 bases from V and 4 from J; bases not matched to a gene: 12. CDR1 LGHDT and CDR2 YNNKEL come from the germline V gene (reference sequence). There are 17 residues in the CDR3. The CDR3 reads CASSPRLGSGVYNEQFF. Written as DNA, the CDR3 is TGTGCCAGCAGCCCAAGACTCGGTAGCGGGGTGTACAATGAGCAGTTCTTC.

This clonotype was counted between two and nine times. This chain connects TRBV6-9 to TRBJ2-5; weak D call: TRBD1 (5 bases). The germline gives CDR1 MNHGY, CDR2 SVAAGI. The CDR3 loop spans 15 amino acids. Trimming left V 6 bases short and J 7 bases short, with 21 bases between. The CDR3 nucleotides read TGTGCCAGCAGGCGACAGACCCCGCGGCGTTGGACCCAGTACTTC. Its protein is CASRRQTPRRWTQYF.

This clonotype was counted only a few times. V gene TRBV12-3 or TRBV12-4 combines with J gene TRBJ2-2, with 7 bases matching TRBD2. The CDR3 has 14 residues. V dropped 8 bases and J dropped 3; count of bases not matched to a gene: 6. This chain's CDR3 is CASSSLAYTGELFF. The CDR3 nucleotides are TGTGCCAGCTCCTCACTAGCGTACACCGGGGAGCTGTTTTTT.

The sample holds a few counts of this clonotype. The chain uses TRBV20-1 and TRBJ1-3; a weak D match, TRBD1 (6 bases). This CDR3 has 14 residues. Trimming stripped 6 bases from V and 5 bases from J, with 17 bases between. Germline CDR1 DFQATT, CDR2 SNEGSKA (reference sequence). CDR3 loop: CSAPQGNGRNTIYF. CDR3 nucleotide sequence: TGCAGTGCGCCACAGGGAAACGGCCGAAACACCATATATTTT.

The J gene is TRBJ2-7, the V gene TRBV7-9; no clear D gene. V was cut by 5 bases and J by 2 bases, with 4 bases left in between. Germline V lookup: CDR1 SEHNR, CDR2 FQNEAQ (reference sequence). The CDR3 runs to 11 residues. The CDR3 loop is CASSKTYEQYF. For the CDR3, the DNA is TGTGCCAGCAGCAAAACCTACGAGCAGTACTTC.

The V and J genes are TRBV5-6 and TRBJ1-4; D uncertain. Between the trimmed V and J ends, which lost 4 bases and 7 bases, there was a span of 14 bases. Germline-derived CDR1 and CDR2 are SGHDT and YYEEEE. This CDR3 spans 14 amino acids. The CDR3 DNA reads TGTGCCAGCAGCCCGGAACCTGCGGGTGAAAAACTGTTTTTT. This codes for CASSPEPAGEKLFF.

The V and J genes are TRBV7-2 and TRBJ2-5; TRBD2 matches at 7 bases. The trim removed 5 bases at V and 5 bases at J, leaving 14 bases unmatched. The CDR3 consists of 16 residues. Germline lookup yields CDR1 SGHTA and CDR2 FQGNSA. This chain's CDR3 is CASSPRGAGAQETQYF. In DNA form, the CDR3 reads TGTGCCAGCAGCCCCCGAGGGGCGGGAGCTCAGGAGACCCAGTACTTC.

V gene TRBV24-1 combines with J gene TRBJ2-2; 8 nucleotides line up with TRBD1. The V gene's germline CDR1 is KGHDR and CDR2 SFDVKD. The CDR3 has 15 residues. V gave up 4 bases and J gave up 3 bases; unmatched junction bases: 3. CDR3 sequence: CATSDGQGDTGELFF. The CDR3 region has the DNA TGTGCCACCAGTGACGGACAGGGCGACACCGGGGAGCTGTTTTTT.

The table lists this clonotype with a few counts. The genes are TRBV10-3 and TRBJ2-7; D not resolved. V lost 7 bases, J lost 6 bases, and 19 bases lay in between. This CDR3 is 14 amino acids long. In germline, CDR1 is ENHRY, CDR2 SYGVKD. Here the CDR3 DNA reads TGTGCCATCAAGTCCCCCGAGGTGGGTAGCGAGCAGTACTTC. This sequence encodes CAIKSPEVGSEQYF.

Only a few counts were recorded for this clonotype. V is TRBV4-3 and J is TRBJ1-2; D might be TRBD1 (5 bases). Trimming removed 0 bases at V and 6 bases at J, with 11 bases between. Germline CDR1 LGHNA, CDR2 YSLEER. The CDR3 extends over 14 amino acids. The CDR3 region has the DNA TGCGCCAGCAGCCAAGATCAACAGGTGGATGGCTACACCTTC. Encoded protein: CASSQDQQVDGYTF.

V usage is TRBV5-1 and J usage is TRBJ2-7; a possible D gene is TRBD1 (5 bases). Trimming left V 3 bases short and J 3 bases short, with 19 bases between. The CDR3 contains 16 residues. The germline gives CDR1 SGHRS, CDR2 YFSETQ. CDR3 in DNA: TGCGCCAGCAGCTCCAGGATACAGGACGGGTTCTACGAGCAGTACTTC. This translates into CASSSRIQDGFYEQYF.

This clonotype was counted at least ten times. The CDR3 loop is CASSPAPGALGNEQFF. The CDR3 DNA is TGTGCCAGCAGTCCTGCCCCCGGGGCCCTGGGGAATGAGCAGTTCTTC. The V and J genes are TRBV6-2 or TRBV6-3 and TRBJ2-1, with D perhaps given as TRBD1 or TRBD2 (5 bases each). CDR3 length equals 16 residues. Deletions cut 5 bases from V and 7 bases from J, with 21 bases between. CDR1 is MNHEY and CDR2 is SVGEGT in the germline V gene.

The chain is built from TRBV7-2 and TRBJ2-7; D not certain. The ends were cut back, 6 bases at V and 7 bases at J, with 19 bases in the middle. Germline V gives CDR1 SGHTA, CDR2 FQGNSA. The CDR3 consists of 14 residues. In DNA, the CDR3 is TGTGCCAGCAGTATAGGTGTGGGCCGAAGGGAGCAGTACTTC. Translated: CASSIGVGRREQYF.

The chain joins TRBV4-1 to TRBJ2-1, with 7 positions matching TRBD1. The CDR3 length is 15 residues. The germline V gene has CDR1 MGHRA and CDR2 YSYEKL. V was clipped by 9 bases and J by 2 bases; unmatched bases: 10. This CDR3 reads CASTLSGTAYNEQFF. The CDR3 nucleotides read TGCGCCAGTACCCTTTCCGGGACAGCCTACAATGAGCAGTTCTTC.

V gene TRBV7-7 combines with J gene TRBJ2-5, with a tentative D call TRBD2 (6 bases). The CDR3 length is 16 residues. Germline CDR1 is SSHAT and CDR2 is FNYEAQ (reference sequence). With 2 bases removed from V and 4 bases from J, the gap between germline ends came to 17 bases. CDR3 in amino acids: CASSLQPAGSGETQYF. CDR3 coding DNA: TGTGCCAGCAGCTTACAGCCAGCCGGGAGCGGAGAGACCCAGTACTTC.

The gene calls are TRBV5-1 and TRBJ1-2, with 8 positions matching TRBD1. CDR3 length: 12 amino acids. Germline V gives CDR1 SGHRS, CDR2 YFSETQ. J was trimmed by 9 bases and V by 3 bases; bases with no gene match: 4. In DNA, the CDR3 is TGCGCCAGCAGCTCTACAGGGGGAAGCTACACCTTC. This codes for CASSSTGGSYTF.

The genes are TRBV12-3 or TRBV12-4 and TRBJ2-1, with D perhaps TRBD2 (6 bases). This CDR3 spans 14 amino acids. The V and J ends lost 6 bases and 9 bases respectively, with 18 bases between them. This CDR3 is CASRPGTFPTEQFF. In DNA form, the CDR3 reads TGTGCCAGCAGGCCCGGGACTTTCCCTACTGAGCAGTTCTTC.

Only a few counts were recorded for this clonotype. The chain joins TRBV5-1 to TRBJ2-1, with TRBD2 as a possible D gene (6 bases). CDR3 length equals 18 residues. Per germline, CDR1 SGHRS and CDR2 YFSETQ. V was shortened by 4 bases and J by 4 bases, with 24 bases between the two germline ends. CDR3 in amino acids: CASSARSERALRYNEQFF. The CDR3 bases are TGCGCCAGCAGCGCCAGATCTGAGCGGGCTCTTCGATACAATGAGCAGTTCTTC.

This clonotype was detected a few times. The chain joins TRBV20-1 to TRBJ2-7, with D perhaps TRBD1 (6 bases). The germline CDR1 and CDR2 sequences are DFQATT and SNEGSKA (reference sequence). This CDR3 has 12 amino acids. V lost 2 bases, J lost 7 bases, and 12 bases lay in between. CDR3 DNA sequence: TGCAGTGCTAGAACGGACAGCCGGGAGCAGTACTTC. Translating it yields CSARTDSREQYF.

This chain's CDR3 is CASTQNPGHQTKNIQYF. CDR3 sequence (DNA): TGCGCCAGCACCCAGAATCCAGGGCACCAAACCAAAAACATTCAGTACTTC. The chain recombines TRBV10-2 with TRBJ2-4, with D perhaps TRBD1 (5 bases). This CDR3 comprises 17 residues. Germline CDR1 WSHSY, CDR2 SAAADI. V gave up 7 bases and J gave up 2 bases, with 21 bases separating them.

This clonotype was counted a few times. This rearrangement joins TRBV20-1 to TRBJ2-7; D unclear. V dropped 3 bases and J dropped 6 bases, with 15 bases sitting between them. Germline values: CDR1 DFQATT, CDR2 SNEGSKA (reference sequence). CDR3 size: 13 residues. In DNA form, the CDR3 reads TGCAGTGCTAGTCCGGATTCAGGCCCCGAGCAGTACTTC. This encodes CSASPDSGPEQYF.